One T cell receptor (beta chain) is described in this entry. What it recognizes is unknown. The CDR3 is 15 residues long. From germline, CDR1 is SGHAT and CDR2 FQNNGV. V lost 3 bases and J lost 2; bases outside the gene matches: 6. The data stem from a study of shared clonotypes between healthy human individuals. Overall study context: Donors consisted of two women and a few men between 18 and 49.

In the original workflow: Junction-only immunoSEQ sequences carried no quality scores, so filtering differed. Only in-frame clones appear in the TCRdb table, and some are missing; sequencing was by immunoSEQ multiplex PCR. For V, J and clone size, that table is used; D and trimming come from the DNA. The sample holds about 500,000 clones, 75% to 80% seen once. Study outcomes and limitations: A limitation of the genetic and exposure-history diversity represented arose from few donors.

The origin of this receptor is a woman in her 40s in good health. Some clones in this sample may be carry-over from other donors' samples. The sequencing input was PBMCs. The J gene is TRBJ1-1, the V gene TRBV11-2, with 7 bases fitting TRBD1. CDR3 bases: TGTGCCAGCAGCTTTGGGACAGCACCAAACACTGAAGCTTTCTTT. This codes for CASSFGTAPNTEAFF.